This entry is about one T cell receptor beta chain. Its antigen is currently unknown. This sample stems from a study of shared clonotypes between healthy human individuals. Study-level background: Sampling drew on donors who were a couple of women and a few men aged 18 to 49.

The CDR3 totals 13 residues. CDR1 is MDHEN and CDR2 is SYDVKM in the germline V gene. The V and J ends lost 6 bases and 6 bases, in that order; junction bases with no gene match: 5. A CD45RA-negative memory subset and a CD45RA+ naive subset were separated from the CD4+ cells. Findings and caveats of the study: For naive CD4 cells, roughly 5% of clonotypes were shared across a few donors. Estimated clonotype richness was generally higher in naive than memory subsets.

TCRdb's table, derived via immunoSEQ multiplex PCR, lists solely in-frame clones and lacks some. The sample lists roughly 2,300,000 clones, roughly 92% occurring once. The sample consisted of naive CD4+ T cells from PBMCs. As for subset: CD45RA+ positively selected. The sequence came from a man in his late teens or twenties in good health. Some clones in this sample may be carry-over from other donors' samples. This chain uses TRBV28 with TRBJ2-3; 8 bases line up with TRBD1. CDR3: CASRKTGVDTQYF. CDR3 nucleotide sequence: TGTGCCAGCAGGAAGACAGGGGTTGATACGCAGTATTTT. The full variable domain, in which reference TRBV28 and TRBJ2-3 provide the parts outside the CDR3, is DVKVTQSSRYLVKRTGEKVFLECVQDMDHENMFWYRQDPGLGLRLIYFSYDVKMKEKGDIPEGYSVSREKKERFSLILESASTNQTSMYLCASRKTGVDTQYFGPGTRLTVL.